This is a list of T cell receptor beta chains from one sample in a study of persistence of HIV-infected CD4 T cells. These TCRs' antigens remain unknown. Libraries were prepared by immunoSEQ multiplex PCR; TCRdb keeps only in-frame clonotypes and omits some of them. The table shows roughly 34,000 clones, with over 80% occurring only once. The sequenced sample was CD4+ T cells sorted from PBMCs after approximately 19-hour stimulation, obtained from a patient who received antiretroviral therapy. These TCRs come from an adult woman with HIV who was CMV-seropositive. Both conserved end residues are part of each CDR3. The D gene is left open where the match is weak. The size entry is marked missing in some rows and otherwise reads once, few, many or a size class.

>TRBJ1-4|-|-|TRBV5-1
TGCGCCAGCAGCTTGGCCGGGGATCCTAATGAAAAACTGTTTTTT
CASSLAGDPNEKLFF
>TRBJ2-6|-|-|TRBV2
TGTGCCAGCACTACGGATGGGGCCAACGTCCTGACTTTC
CASTTDGANVLTF
>TRBJ2-7|-|-|TRBV7-8
TGTGCCAGCAGCTCTCCGGGACCCAGGGGCTCCTACGAGCAGTACTTC
CASSSPGPRGSYEQYF
>TRBJ1-5|TRBD1|-|TRBV6-1
TGTGCCAGCAACAGAAGACAGGGGACAAATCAGCCCCAGCATTTT
CASNRRQGTNQPQHF
>TRBJ2-3|TRBD2|-|TRBV11-3
TGTGCCAGCAGCCTTGGGACTAGCGGGGGCACAGATACGCAGTATTTT
CASSLGTSGGTDTQYF
>TRBJ2-1|TRBD2|few|TRBV27
TGTGCCAGCAGTTTGGGACTAACGATATCCCAAGGGAATGAGCAGTTCTTC
CASSLGLTISQGNEQFF
>TRBJ2-5|TRBD2|-|TRBV19
TGTGCCAGTAGTATACGTCTAGCGGGAGGGTACCAAGAGACCCAGTACTTC
CASSIRLAGGYQETQYF
>TRBJ2-4|-|once|TRBV4-1
TGCGCCAGCAGCAAGCGGGACAGCTCCGGCGGAGCCAAAAACATTCAGTACTTC
CASSKRDSSGGAKNIQYF
>TRBJ1-6|-|-|TRBV5-6
TGTGCCAGCAGCTTGTCCAGGGCGTCTTATTCACCCCTCCACTTT
CASSLSRASYSPLHF
>TRBJ1-1|-|-|TRBV12-3/TRBV12-4
TGTGCCAGCTGGTCGAGGTTGAACACTGAAGCTTTCTTT
CASWSRLNTEAFF
>TRBJ2-3|-|-|TRBV13
TGTGCCAGCAGCCGAACAGCTTCTAGCACAGATACGCAGTATTTT
CASSRTASSTDTQYF
>TRBJ2-5|-|-|TRBV19
TGTGCCAGTAGTATAAAGGAGACCCAGTACTTC
CASSIKETQYF
>TRBJ1-1|TRBD1|-|TRBV6-1
TGTGCCAGCAGTGAAACAGGGGCGATCACTGAAGCTTTCTTT
CASSETGAITEAFF
>TRBJ1-3|TRBD1|-|TRBV18
TGTGCCAGCTCACCAGAGACAGGGGAGAACACCATATATTTT
CASSPETGENTIYF
>TRBJ2-5|-|-|TRBV29-1
TGCAGCGTCGGAGAGACCCAGTACTTC
CSVGETQYF
>TRBJ1-5|-|-|TRBV19
TGTGCCAGTACCAACACCGGGGGTGCTAATCAGCCCCAGCATTTT
CASTNTGGANQPQHF
>TRBJ2-2|TRBD2|-|TRBV9
TGTGCCAGCAGCGAAAAACCGGGACTATCCACCGGGGAGCTGTTTTTT
CASSEKPGLSTGELFF
>TRBJ1-2|-|-|TRBV5-1
TGCGCCAGCACCCCCCAGGGCGACTCCTATGGCTACACCTTC
CASTPQGDSYGYTF
>TRBJ2-7|TRBD2|few|TRBV6-4
TGTGCCAGCAGTGACTCAAGATTGCGGGGGGCGAAGGAGCAGTACTTC
CASSDSRLRGAKEQYF
>TRBJ1-4|TRBD1|-|TRBV5-1
TGCGCCAGCAGAAAAGCCAGGGGGGATGAAAAACTGTTTTTT
CASRKARGDEKLFF
>TRBJ2-2|-|-|TRBV19
TGTGCCAGTAGTATAGGCGGGCCGCGAGGGACCGGGGAGCTGTTTTTT
CASSIGGPRGTGELFF
>TRBJ2-7|TRBD1|-|TRBV7-2
TGTGCCAGCAGCTCTGGGACAGGGGGCGGGAGGACTTACTACGAGCAGTACTTC
CASSSGTGGGRTYYEQYF
>TRBJ2-5|TRBD1|-|TRBV18
TGTGCCAGCTCACCAACATACGGGACAGGGCGCATGCAAGAGACCCAGTACTTC
CASSPTYGTGRMQETQYF
>TRBJ2-2|TRBD1|-|TRBV9
TGTGCGTCGGGACAGAGAAACACCGGGGAGCTGTTTTTT
CASGQRNTGELFF
>TRBJ2-1|TRBD1|-|TRBV3-1/TRBV3-2
TGTGCCAGCAGCCAAGGACAGGGGGATAATGAGCAGTTCTTC
CASSQGQGDNEQFF
>TRBJ2-1|TRBD2|-|TRBV5-1
TGCGCCAGCAGCTTGGTCGGGGGGACCTACAATGAGCAGTTCTTC
CASSLVGGTYNEQFF
>TRBJ2-2|-|-|TRBV10-3
TGTGCCACCTATACCGAGGGTGCCGGGGAGCTGTTTTTT
CATYTEGAGELFF
>TRBJ2-5|-|-|TRBV18
TGTGCCAGCTCACCGGGCGCAGGCCAAGAGACCCAGTACTTC
CASSPGAGQETQYF
>TRBJ2-4|-|once|TRBV15
TGTGCCACCAGCAGAGATAGAGGGGCGAAAAACATTCAGTACTTC
CATSRDRGAKNIQYF
>TRBJ2-5|-|once|TRBV7-6
TGTGCCAGCAGCGCCGGCGAGACCCAGTACTTC
CASSAGETQYF
>TRBJ1-2|-|few|TRBV24-1
TGTGCCACCAGTGCCGCATTGGGTGGCTACACCTTC
CATSAALGGYTF
>TRBJ1-1|-|-|TRBV18
TGTGCCAGCTCACCATCGGCAGGGTTTGAAGCTTTCTTT
CASSPSAGFEAFF
>TRBJ1-2|TRBD1|once|TRBV3-1/TRBV3-2
TGTGCCAGCAGCCCGAGGTCAGGGGGCTTGGCTAACTATGGCTACACCTTC
CASSPRSGGLANYGYTF
>TRBJ2-3|-|-|TRBV2
TGTGCCAGCAGTGGGGAAGATACGCAGTATTTT
CASSGEDTQYF
>TRBJ1-1|-|-|TRBV19
TGTGCCAGTAGTCGCGACACATTGAACACTGAAGCTTTCTTT
CASSRDTLNTEAFF
>TRBJ2-5|-|-|TRBV5-1
TGCGCCAGCGGGAACCAAGAGACCCAGTACTTC
CASGNQETQYF
>TRBJ1-4|TRBD1|-|TRBV30
TGTGCCTGGAGTGTCGGACAGGGAGGAAATGAAAAACTGTTTTTT
CAWSVGQGGNEKLFF
>TRBJ1-3|-|-|TRBV19
TGTGCCAGTCTTCGCCTGAGCTCTGGAAACACCATATATTTT
CASLRLSSGNTIYF
>TRBJ1-2|TRBD1|-|TRBV7-6
TGTGCCAGCAGCCCAAACAGGGGCGCCGGCTATGGCTACACCTTC
CASSPNRGAGYGYTF
>TRBJ1-6|TRBD1|once|TRBV19
TGTGCCAGTAGTATAGATGATAGGCGGGACAGGTCGAATTCACCCCTCCACTTT
CASSIDDRRDRSNSPLHF
>TRBJ1-1|-|-|TRBV7-9
TGTGCCAGCAGCTCGAGGGGGAACACTGAAGCTTTCTTT
CASSSRGNTEAFF
>TRBJ1-5|-|-|TRBV7-6
TGTGCCAGCAGCCAAGGGACGGGCACCAATCAGCCCCAGCATTTT
CASSQGTGTNQPQHF
>TRBJ2-7|-|-|TRBV24-1
TGTGCCACCAGTGATTTGTTGGGGGGCGAGCAGTACTTC
CATSDLLGGEQYF
>TRBJ2-4|-|-|TRBV20-1
TGCAGTTGCCTTTCGAACATTCAGTACTTC
CSCLSNIQYF
>TRBJ1-5|-|-|TRBV6-2/TRBV6-3
TGTGCCAGCAGTTACGTCCGGGGGCATCAGCCCCAGCATTTT
CASSYVRGHQPQHF
>TRBJ1-1|-|few|TRBV3-1/TRBV3-2
TGTGCCAGCAGCCGTTCCTTTTTGAACACTGAAGCTTTCTTT
CASSRSFLNTEAFF
>TRBJ2-3|-|few|TRBV24-1
TGTGCCACCAGTGCCGGTGACACAGGCAACACAGATACGCAGTATTTT
CATSAGDTGNTDTQYF
>TRBJ2-7|-|-|TRBV7-8
TGTGCCAGCAGCTTAGCGCGTAATTCCCTCTACGAGCAGTACTTC
CASSLARNSLYEQYF
>TRBJ1-5|-|-|TRBV28
TGTGCCAGCAGTTTAAGAGGACAGCATCAGCCCCAGCATTTT
CASSLRGQHQPQHF
>TRBJ2-1|TRBD2|-|TRBV20-1
TGCAGTGCTAGTGGGACTAGCGGGTACAATGAGCAGTTCTTC
CSASGTSGYNEQFF
>TRBJ1-4|-|once|TRBV5-6
TGTGCCAGCAGTCTCTTCGCAACTAATGAAAAACTGTTTTTT
CASSLFATNEKLFF
>TRBJ1-5|TRBD1|-|TRBV19
TGTGCCAGTGTCGACAGGGGGCGGATTCAGCCCCAGCATTTT
CASVDRGRIQPQHF
>TRBJ2-1|-|-|TRBV4-3
TGCGCCAGCAGCCAAGAAGGGGGGGTCGGGCAGTTCTTC
CASSQEGGVGQFF
>TRBJ2-1|TRBD1|once|TRBV2
TGTGCCAGCAGTGAACGGGGACAGTACAATGAGCAGTTCTTC
CASSERGQYNEQFF
>TRBJ2-6|TRBD1|once|TRBV29-1
TGCAGCATTGGACAGGGATACTCTGGGGCCAACGTCCTGACTTTC
CSIGQGYSGANVLTF